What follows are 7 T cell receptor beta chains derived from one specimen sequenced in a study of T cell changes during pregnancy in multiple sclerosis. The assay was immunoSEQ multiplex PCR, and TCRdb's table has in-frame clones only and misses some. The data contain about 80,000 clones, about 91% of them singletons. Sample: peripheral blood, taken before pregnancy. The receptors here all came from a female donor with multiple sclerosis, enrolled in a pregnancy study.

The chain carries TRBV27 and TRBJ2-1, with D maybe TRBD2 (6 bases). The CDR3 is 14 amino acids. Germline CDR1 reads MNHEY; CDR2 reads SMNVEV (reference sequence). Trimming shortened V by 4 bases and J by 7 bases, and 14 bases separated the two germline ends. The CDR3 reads CASSSPSRGNEQFF. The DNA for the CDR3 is TGTGCCAGCAGTTCTCCATCCCGGGGGAATGAGCAGTTCTTC.

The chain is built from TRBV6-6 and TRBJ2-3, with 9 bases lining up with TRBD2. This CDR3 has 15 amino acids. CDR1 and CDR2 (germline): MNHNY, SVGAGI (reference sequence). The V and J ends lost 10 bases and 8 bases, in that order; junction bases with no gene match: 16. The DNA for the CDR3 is TGTGCCACCCTCACAGGGGCTAGCGGGGCTGGTACGCAGTATTTT. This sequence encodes CATLTGASGAGTQYF.

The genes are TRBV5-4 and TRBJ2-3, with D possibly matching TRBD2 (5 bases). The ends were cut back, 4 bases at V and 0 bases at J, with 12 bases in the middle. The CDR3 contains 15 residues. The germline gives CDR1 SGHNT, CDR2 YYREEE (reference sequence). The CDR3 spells CASSPGRESTDTQYF. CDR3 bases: TGTGCCAGCAGCCCAGGACGGGAAAGCACAGATACGCAGTATTTT.

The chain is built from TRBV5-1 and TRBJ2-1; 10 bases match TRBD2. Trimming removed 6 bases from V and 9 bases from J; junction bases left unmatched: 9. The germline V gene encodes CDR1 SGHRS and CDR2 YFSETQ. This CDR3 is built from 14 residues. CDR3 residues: CASTEGAGGTEQFF. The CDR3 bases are TGCGCCAGCACCGAGGGAGCGGGGGGGACTGAGCAGTTCTTC.

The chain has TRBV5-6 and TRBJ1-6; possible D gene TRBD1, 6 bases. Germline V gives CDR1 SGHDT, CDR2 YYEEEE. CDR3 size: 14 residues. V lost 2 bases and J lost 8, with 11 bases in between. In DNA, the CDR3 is TGTGCCAGCAGCTTCGAGACAGGTGATTCACCCCTCCACTTT. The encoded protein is CASSFETGDSPLHF.

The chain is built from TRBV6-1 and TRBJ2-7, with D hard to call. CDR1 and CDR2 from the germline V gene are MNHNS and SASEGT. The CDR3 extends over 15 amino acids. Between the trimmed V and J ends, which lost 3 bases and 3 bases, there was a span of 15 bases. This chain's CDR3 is CASSDILRSGYEQYF. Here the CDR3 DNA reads TGTGCCAGCAGTGACATTCTAAGGTCGGGCTACGAGCAGTACTTC.

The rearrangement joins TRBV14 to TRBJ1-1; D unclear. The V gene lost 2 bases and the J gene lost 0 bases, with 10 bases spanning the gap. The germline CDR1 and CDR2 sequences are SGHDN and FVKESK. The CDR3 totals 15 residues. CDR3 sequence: CASSQTADMNTEAFF. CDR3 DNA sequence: TGTGCCAGCAGCCAAACTGCCGACATGAACACTGAAGCTTTCTTT.